The TCR beta chain described here comes from a study of a mutant IDH1 vaccine in newly diagnosed glioma (dated by TCRdb to the early 2020s). Background for the entire study: Of the 32 patients who were treated, 62.5% were male and about 40% were female, and the mean age was approximately 40 years. Prior to enrollment, standard therapy consisting of radiotherapy alone, temozolomide alone, or radiochemotherapy with temozolomide had been administered to patients, with the combination being received by most patients. Peripheral blood was collected at six visits: V03 (baseline), V05, V07, V10, V12 and V13. For exploratory analyses, fewer than 30 treated patients had longitudinal TCRB deep sequencing done wherever samples were available.

Libraries came from the immunoSEQ multiplex PCR assay. Rearranged TCR beta chain sequences were amplified with the hsTCRB Kit following the manufacturer's protocol. An Illumina MiSeq was used to sequence the TCRB libraries. Processing in the source paper ran as follows. Demultiplexing, trimming and gene mapping were performed with the kit vendor's proprietary platform. What TCRdb holds here is the immuneACCESS table cut down to in-frame rearrangements. Part of the clones is not present; checked against another copy, under half of the missing clones reflect an unresolved V gene, and the others are unexplained. Clone size and the V and J calls come from that table; the DNA yielded D and trimming. Across this sample there are roughly 86,000 clones, with roughly 75% seen only once. Of the sample, roughly 7% is held by the ten largest clones. From the cysteine up to the phenylalanine, the CDR3 has a length of 14 residues. This entry keeps only the CDR3 DNA: 42 bases, framed from base 1. The germline V gene (reference sequence) specifies MNHEY as CDR1 and SMNVEV as CDR2. Trimming at the junction amounts to 4 bases on V and 3 bases on J, and the germline ends lie 13 bases apart.

A word on this clone: Its antigen is currently not known. Base qualities are not provided; no much larger clone lies one nucleotide away.

General findings and caveats noted by the study authors: Immune responses induced by the vaccine were seen in 93.3% of patients across multiple MHC alleles. No apparent relationship was observed between pseudoprogression and alterations in the top peripheral T cell clonotypes detected by TCRB sequencing. According to the authors, sample limitations meant that analyses of patient blood samples could not be reproduced. Availability determined which PBMC samples were chosen for TCRB deep sequencing.

The meaning of the sample's time point label: baseline, week 1 (first vaccination visit). What this sample's treatment or condition label stands for: pre-vaccination baseline after standard-of-care therapy. All donors had newly diagnosed IDH1-mutant astrocytomas of WHO grade 3 or 4 that showed loss of nuclear ATRX. The samples were drawn from NOA16, a multicentre, single-arm, open-label phase I trial in Germany that tested a mutant IDH1 peptide vaccine in humans for the first time. Visit V03 blood draws served as the baseline sample for immunogenicity testing. Genomic DNA for TCRB sequencing was extracted from EDTA blood using the DNeasy Blood and Tissue Kit.

The material was PBMCs, obtained from a glioma patient treated with radiotherapy, temozolomide or both. The TCR sequence derives from a man aged 35 to 55 with glioma. The rearranged segments are TRBV27 and TRBJ2-7; TRBD2 might be the D gene, on 7 matching bases. This receptor has the CDR3 CASSSRGGGYEQYF. The DNA sequence is TGTGCCAGCAGTTCCCGAGGGGGGGGCTACGAGCAGTACTTC.